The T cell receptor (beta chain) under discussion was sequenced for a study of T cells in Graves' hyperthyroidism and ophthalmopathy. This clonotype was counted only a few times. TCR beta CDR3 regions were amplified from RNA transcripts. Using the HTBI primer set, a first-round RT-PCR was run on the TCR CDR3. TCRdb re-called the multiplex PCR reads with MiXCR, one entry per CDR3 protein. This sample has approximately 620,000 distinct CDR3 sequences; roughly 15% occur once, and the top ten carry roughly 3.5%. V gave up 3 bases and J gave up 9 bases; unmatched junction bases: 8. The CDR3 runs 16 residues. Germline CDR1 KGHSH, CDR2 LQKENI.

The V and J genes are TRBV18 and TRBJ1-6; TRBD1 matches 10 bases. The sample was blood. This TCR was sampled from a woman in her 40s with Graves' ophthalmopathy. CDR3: CASSPPGQGRISPLHF. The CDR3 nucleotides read TGTGCCAGCTCACCTCCGGGACAGGGGAGGATTTCACCCCTCCACTTT.